The sequence of this TCR beta chain was determined in a study of early T cells in non-severe SARS-CoV-2 infection. Study summary: Sequencing of bulk RNA from unsorted whole blood was done, without chain pairing. Findings and caveats of the study: VDJdb matches were skewed toward anti-spike CD8 T cell responses.

The V end was cut by 8 bases, the J end by 7 bases, with 24 bases between. Germline CDR1 is MDHEN and CDR2 is SYDVKM. This CDR3 has 15 amino acids. This clonotype was seen a handful of times. Its specificity is not known. Attached unique molecular identifiers marked individual cDNA molecules. TCRdb re-derived calls from the 5' RACE reads in MiXCR, one entry per CDR3 protein. The table lists some 82,000 distinct CDR3 sequences, 12% of them singletons, with roughly 4.5% in the top ten. The origin of this receptor is an adult who was a healthcare worker with PCR-confirmed SARS-CoV-2 infection or an uninfected control (not recorded which). The sample in question was whole blood, obtained at baseline. The chain carries TRBV28 and TRBJ2-7; weak D call: TRBD2 (5 bases). The CDR3 sequence is CASRASLGLHREQYF. The CDR3 coding sequence is TGTGCCAGCCGTGCTTCCCTAGGACTCCACCGGGAGCAGTACTTC.